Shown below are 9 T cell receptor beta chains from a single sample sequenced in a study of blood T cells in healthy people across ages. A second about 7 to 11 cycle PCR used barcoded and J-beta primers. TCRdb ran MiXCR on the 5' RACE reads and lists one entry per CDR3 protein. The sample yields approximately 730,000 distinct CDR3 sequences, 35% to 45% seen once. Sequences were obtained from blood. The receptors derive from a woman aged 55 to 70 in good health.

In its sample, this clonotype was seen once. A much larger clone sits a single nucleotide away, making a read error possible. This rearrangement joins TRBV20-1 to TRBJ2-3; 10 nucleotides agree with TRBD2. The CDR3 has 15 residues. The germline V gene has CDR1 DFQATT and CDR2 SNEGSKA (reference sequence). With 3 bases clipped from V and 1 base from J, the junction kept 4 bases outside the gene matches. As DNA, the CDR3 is TGCAGTGCTAGCCCCGGGACTAGCGGCACAGATACGCAGTATTTT. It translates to CSASPGTSGTDTQYF.

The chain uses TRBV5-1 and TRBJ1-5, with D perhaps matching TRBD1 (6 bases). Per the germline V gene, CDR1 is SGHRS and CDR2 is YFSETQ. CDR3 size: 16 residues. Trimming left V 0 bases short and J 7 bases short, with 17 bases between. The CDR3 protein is CASSLEGREQGQPQHF. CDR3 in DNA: TGCGCCAGCAGCTTGGAAGGCAGGGAGCAGGGGCAGCCCCAGCATTTT.

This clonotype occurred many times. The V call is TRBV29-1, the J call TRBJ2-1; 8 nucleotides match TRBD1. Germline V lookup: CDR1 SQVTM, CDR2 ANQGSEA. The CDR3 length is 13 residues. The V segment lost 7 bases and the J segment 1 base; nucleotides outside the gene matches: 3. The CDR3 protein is CSANRGSYNEQFF. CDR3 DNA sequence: TGCAGCGCCAACAGGGGGTCCTACAATGAGCAGTTCTTC.

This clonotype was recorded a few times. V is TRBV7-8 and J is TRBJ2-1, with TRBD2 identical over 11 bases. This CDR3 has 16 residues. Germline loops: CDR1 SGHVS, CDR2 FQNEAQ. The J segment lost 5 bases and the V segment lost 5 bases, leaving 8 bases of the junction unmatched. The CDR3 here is CASSPLSGGANNEQFF. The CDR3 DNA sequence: TGTGCCAGCAGCCCACTTAGCGGGGGGGCAAACAATGAGCAGTTCTTC.

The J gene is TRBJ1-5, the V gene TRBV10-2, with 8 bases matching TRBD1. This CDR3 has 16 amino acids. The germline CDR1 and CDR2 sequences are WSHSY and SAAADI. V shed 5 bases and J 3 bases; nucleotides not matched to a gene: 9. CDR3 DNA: TGCGCCAGCAGTCCTGGACAGGGAAGGGACAATCAGCCCCAGCATTTT. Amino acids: CASSPGQGRDNQPQHF.

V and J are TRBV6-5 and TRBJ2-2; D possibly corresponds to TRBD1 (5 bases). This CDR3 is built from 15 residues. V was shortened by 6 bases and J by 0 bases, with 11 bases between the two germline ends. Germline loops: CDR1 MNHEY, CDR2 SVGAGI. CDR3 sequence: CASRYVRANTGELFF. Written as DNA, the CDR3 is TGTGCCAGCAGATACGTCAGGGCGAACACCGGGGAGCTGTTTTTT.

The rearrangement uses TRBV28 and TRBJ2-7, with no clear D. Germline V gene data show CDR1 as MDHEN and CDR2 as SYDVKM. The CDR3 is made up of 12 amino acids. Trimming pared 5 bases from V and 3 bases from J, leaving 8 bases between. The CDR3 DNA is TGTGCCAGCAGTCGGGCCAACTACGAGCAGTACTTC. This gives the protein CASSRANYEQYF.

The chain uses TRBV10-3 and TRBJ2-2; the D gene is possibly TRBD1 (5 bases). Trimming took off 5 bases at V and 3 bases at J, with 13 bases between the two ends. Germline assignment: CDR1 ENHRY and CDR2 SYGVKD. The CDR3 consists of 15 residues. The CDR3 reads CAISSVGHHTGELFF. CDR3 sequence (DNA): TGTGCCATCAGTTCGGTTGGACACCACACCGGGGAGCTGTTTTTT.

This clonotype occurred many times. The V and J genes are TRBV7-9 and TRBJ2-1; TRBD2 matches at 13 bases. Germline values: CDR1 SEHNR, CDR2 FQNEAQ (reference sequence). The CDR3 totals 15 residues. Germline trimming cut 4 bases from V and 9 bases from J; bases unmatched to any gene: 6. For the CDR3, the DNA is TGTGCCAGCAGCTCGGGACTAGCGGGGATCGGTGAGCAGTTCTTC. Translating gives CASSSGLAGIGEQFF.